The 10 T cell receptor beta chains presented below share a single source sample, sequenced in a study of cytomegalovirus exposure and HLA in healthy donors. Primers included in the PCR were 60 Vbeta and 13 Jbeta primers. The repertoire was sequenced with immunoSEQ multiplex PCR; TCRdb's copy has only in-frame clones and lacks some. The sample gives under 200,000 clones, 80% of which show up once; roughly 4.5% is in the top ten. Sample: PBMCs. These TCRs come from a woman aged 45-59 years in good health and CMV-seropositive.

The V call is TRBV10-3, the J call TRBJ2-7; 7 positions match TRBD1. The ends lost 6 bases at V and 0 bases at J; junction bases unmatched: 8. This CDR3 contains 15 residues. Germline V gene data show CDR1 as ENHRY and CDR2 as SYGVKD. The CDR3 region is CAISPGQRSSYEQYF. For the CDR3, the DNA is TGTGCCATCAGCCCGGGACAGCGAAGCTCCTACGAGCAGTACTTC.

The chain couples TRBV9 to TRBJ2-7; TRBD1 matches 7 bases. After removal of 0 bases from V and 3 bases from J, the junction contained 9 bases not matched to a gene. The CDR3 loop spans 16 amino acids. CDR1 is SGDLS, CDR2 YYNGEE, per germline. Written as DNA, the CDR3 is TGTGCCAGCAGCGTAGAGGGACGAGGGGGCTACTACGAGCAGTACTTC. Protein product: CASSVEGRGGYYEQYF.

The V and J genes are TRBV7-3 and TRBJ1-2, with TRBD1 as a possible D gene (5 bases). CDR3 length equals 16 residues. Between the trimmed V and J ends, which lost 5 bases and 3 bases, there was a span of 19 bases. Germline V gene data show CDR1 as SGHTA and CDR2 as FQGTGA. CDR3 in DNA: TGTGCCAGCAGCCTTCGAACAGGTATCCGAGACTATGGCTACACCTTC. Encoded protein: CASSLRTGIRDYGYTF.

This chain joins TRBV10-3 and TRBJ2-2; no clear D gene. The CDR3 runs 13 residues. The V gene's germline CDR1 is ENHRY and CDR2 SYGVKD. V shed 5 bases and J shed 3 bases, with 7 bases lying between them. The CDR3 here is CAISRLDTGELFF. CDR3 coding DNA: TGTGCCATCAGTCGGTTGGACACCGGGGAGCTGTTTTTT.

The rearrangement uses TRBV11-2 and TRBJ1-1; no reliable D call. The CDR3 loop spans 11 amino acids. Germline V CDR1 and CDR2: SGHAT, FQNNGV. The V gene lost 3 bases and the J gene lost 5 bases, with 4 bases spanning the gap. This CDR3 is CASSFYTEAFF. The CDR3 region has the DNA TGTGCCAGCAGCTTTTATACTGAAGCTTTCTTT.

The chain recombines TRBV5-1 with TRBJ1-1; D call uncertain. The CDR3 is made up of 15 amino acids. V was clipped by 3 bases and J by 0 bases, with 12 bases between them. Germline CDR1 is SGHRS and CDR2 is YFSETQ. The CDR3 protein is CASSSLGGLNTEAFF. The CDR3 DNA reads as TGCGCCAGCAGCTCCCTAGGCGGGCTGAACACTGAAGCTTTCTTT.

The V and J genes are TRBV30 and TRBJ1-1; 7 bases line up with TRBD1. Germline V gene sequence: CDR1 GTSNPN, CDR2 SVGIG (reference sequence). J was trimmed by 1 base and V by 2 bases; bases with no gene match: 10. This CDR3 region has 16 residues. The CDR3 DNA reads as TGTGCCTGGAGTCGTCGGACAGGCCTATCGAACACTGAAGCTTTCTTT. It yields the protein CAWSRRTGLSNTEAFF.

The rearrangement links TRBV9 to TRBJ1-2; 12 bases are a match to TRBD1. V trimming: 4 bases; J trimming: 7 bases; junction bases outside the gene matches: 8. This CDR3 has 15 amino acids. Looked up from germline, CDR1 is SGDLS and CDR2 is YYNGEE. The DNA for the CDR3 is TGTGCCAGCAGCCAAGAAGGGACAGGGGGCAGTGGCTACACCTTC. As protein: CASSQEGTGGSGYTF.

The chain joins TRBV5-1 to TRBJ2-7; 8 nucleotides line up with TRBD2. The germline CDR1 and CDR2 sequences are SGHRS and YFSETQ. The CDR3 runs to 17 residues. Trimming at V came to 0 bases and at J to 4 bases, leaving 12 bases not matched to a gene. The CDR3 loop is CASSLESPLAGSYEQYF. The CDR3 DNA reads TGCGCCAGCAGCTTGGAATCCCCTCTAGCGGGTTCGTACGAGCAGTACTTC.

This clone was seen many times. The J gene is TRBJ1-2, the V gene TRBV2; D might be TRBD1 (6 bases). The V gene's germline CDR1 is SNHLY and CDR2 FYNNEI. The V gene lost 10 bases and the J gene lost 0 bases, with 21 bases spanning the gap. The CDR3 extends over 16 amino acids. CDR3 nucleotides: TGTGCCAACTTACAGGGTTCGGGCGGCGCTAACTATGGCTACACCTTC. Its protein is CANLQGSGGANYGYTF.